The clone carrying this T cell receptor (beta chain) was seen only a few times. Its antigen is unknown. Germline V gene sequence: CDR1 SGDLS, CDR2 YYNGEE. This CDR3 comprises 18 residues. Trimming at V came to 1 base and at J to 0 bases, leaving 8 bases not matched to a gene. General study results and limits: Tumor-infiltrating Treg TCR alpha and beta sequences overlapped most with tumor naive CD4+ T cells, then blood naive. In terms of TCR gene usage, tumor memory CD4+ T cells clustered together with blood and lymph node memory CD4+ cells, as well as with lymph node naive CD4+ cells.

After constant-region reverse-primer amplification, full-length variable regions underwent semi-nested PCR with Nested Universal Primer A. TCRdb re-analysed the 5' RACE reads in MiXCR, keeping a single row per CDR3 protein. The profile shows under 45,000 distinct CDR3 sequences, approximately 30% of them singletons. The sequencing sample was made of tumor-infiltrating memory CD4+ T cells sorted from the breast tumor. Noted subset: memory CD4+ T cells, CD4+CD45RO+CD25-. The chain recombines TRBV9 with TRBJ2-1; 9 bases line up with TRBD2. This clonotype was obtained from a female donor with breast cancer. The CDR3 sequence: CASSVLSGGLGSYNEQFF. The CDR3 nucleotides are TGTGCCAGCAGCGTACTTAGCGGGGGATTAGGCTCCTACAATGAGCAGTTCTTC.